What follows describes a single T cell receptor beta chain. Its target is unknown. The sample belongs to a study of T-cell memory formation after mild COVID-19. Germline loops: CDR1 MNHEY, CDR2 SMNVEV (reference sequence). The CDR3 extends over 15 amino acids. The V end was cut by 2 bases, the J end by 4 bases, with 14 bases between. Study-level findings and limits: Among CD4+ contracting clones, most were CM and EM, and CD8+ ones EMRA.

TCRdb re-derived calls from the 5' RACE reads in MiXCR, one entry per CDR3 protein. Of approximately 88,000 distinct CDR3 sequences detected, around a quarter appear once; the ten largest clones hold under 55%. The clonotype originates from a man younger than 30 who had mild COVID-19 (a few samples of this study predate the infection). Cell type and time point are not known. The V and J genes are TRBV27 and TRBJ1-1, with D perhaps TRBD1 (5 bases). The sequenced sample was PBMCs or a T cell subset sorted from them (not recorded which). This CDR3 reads CASSLVGGLITEAFF. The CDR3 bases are TGTGCCAGCAGTTTAGTTGGGGGATTGATCACTGAAGCTTTCTTT.